Listed below are T cell receptor beta chains from one sample, sequenced in a study of blood T cell repertoires in COVID-19. Data came from immunoSEQ multiplex PCR; TCRdb stores just in-frame clones and leaves some out. The table shows 250,000 to 400,000 clones, with around 87% occurring only once. Sample: PBMCs or T cells enriched from blood (not recorded which). The origin of the receptors is a woman in her twenties or thirties who had recovered from COVID-19. CDR3s include the opening cysteine and the closing phenylalanine or tryptophan. The D gene is left open where the match is weak. Clone size is not always given. Where it is, it says once, few, many or a class for expanded clones.

d_call j_call v_call clone_size cdr3_aa cdr3_nt
TRBD1 TRBJ2-3 TRBV6-1 NA CASSEWDRGKPDTQYF TGTGCCAGCAGTGAATGGGACAGGGGAAAGCCAGATACGCAGTATTTT
TRBD1 TRBJ1-1 TRBV6-1 NA CASSEMWGRGMNTEAFF TGTGCCAGCAGTGAAATGTGGGGCAGGGGGATGAACACTGAAGCTTTCTTT
TRBD1 TRBJ1-1 TRBV29-1 once CSAGWRRGWNTEAFF TGCAGCGCGGGGTGGCGCAGGGGGTGGAACACTGAAGCTTTCTTT
NA TRBJ1-2 TRBV5-1 NA CASSLEGQRYGYTF TGCGCCAGCAGCTTGGAAGGACAGAGATATGGCTACACCTTC
TRBD1 TRBJ1-1 TRBV29-1 once CSVGQVMNTEAFF TGCAGCGTAGGACAGGTGATGAACACTGAAGCTTTCTTT
NA TRBJ1-3 TRBV27 NA CASSQDFSGNTIYF TGTGCCAGCAGCCAGGATTTCTCTGGAAACACCATATATTTT
TRBD1 TRBJ1-3 TRBV6-5 NA CASTGTASGNTIYF TGTGCCAGCACCGGGACAGCCTCTGGAAACACCATATATTTT
TRBD2 TRBJ2-1 TRBV5-8 NA CASSLETSASNEQFF TGTGCCAGCAGCTTGGAGACTAGCGCCTCCAATGAGCAGTTCTTC
TRBD2 TRBJ2-1 TRBV19 NA CASSDTISGGRYFNEQFF TGTGCCAGTTCCGACACAATTTCGGGGGGAAGATATTTCAATGAGCAGTTCTTC
TRBD1 TRBJ1-4 TRBV5-1 NA CASSLNGQGDEKLFF TGCGCCAGCAGCTTGAACGGACAGGGAGACGAAAAACTGTTTTTT
TRBD1 TRBJ2-7 TRBV7-2 NA CASSRQGREQYF TGTGCCAGCAGTAGACAGGGCCGCGAGCAGTACTTC
NA TRBJ1-1 TRBV6-5 NA CASSPRVNTEAFF TGTGCCAGCAGTCCCAGGGTGAACACTGAAGCTTTCTTT
NA TRBJ2-1 TRBV15 NA CATSRGRGMNEQFF TGTGCCACCAGCAGAGGACGGGGTATGAATGAGCAGTTCTTC
TRBD1 TRBJ1-5 TRBV7-9 once CASSAGTGDEQPQHF TGTGCCAGCAGCGCTGGGACAGGGGATGAACAGCCCCAGCATTTT
NA TRBJ2-5 TRBV7-9 NA CASSLGSGERETQYF TGTGCCAGCAGCTTAGGTTCGGGGGAAAGGGAGACCCAGTACTTC